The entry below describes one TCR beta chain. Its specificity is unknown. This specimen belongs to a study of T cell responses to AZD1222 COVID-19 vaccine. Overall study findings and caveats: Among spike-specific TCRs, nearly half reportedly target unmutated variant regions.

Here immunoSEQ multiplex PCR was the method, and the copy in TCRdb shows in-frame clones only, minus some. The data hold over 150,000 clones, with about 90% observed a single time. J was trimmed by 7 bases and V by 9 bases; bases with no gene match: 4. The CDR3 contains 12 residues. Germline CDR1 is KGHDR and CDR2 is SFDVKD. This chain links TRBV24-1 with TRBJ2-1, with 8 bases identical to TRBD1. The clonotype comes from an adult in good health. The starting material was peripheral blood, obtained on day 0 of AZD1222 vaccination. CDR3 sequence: CATQGAGNEQFF. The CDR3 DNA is TGTGCCACCCAGGGGGCGGGTAATGAGCAGTTCTTC.